The TCR beta chain described here comes from a study of control samples from healthy donors and cancer patients. Clones were read by immunoSEQ multiplex PCR, and TCRdb kept only the in-frame ones, dropping some. The sample includes about 120,000 clones, over 90% of them seen just once. The trim removed 7 bases at V and 7 bases at J, leaving 15 bases unmatched. In germline, CDR1 is MNHEY, CDR2 SVGAGI. The length of the CDR3 is 15 residues. Input material: blood. This TCR was sampled from a man aged 25-45 years in good health. This rearrangement joins TRBV6-5 to TRBJ1-2; 7 bases line up with TRBD1. In DNA form, the CDR3 reads TGTGCCAGCATCCCGATACAGGGCCCAGGGGGTGGCTACACCTTC. Its translation: CASIPIQGPGGGYTF.